What follows is one T cell receptor beta chain and its context. Which antigen it targets is not known. Base quality data are lacking; no much larger clone is found one base away. This specimen comes from a study of blood T cell repertoires in COVID-19 (dated by TCRdb to the early 2020s). General notes on the study: The collaborator samples originated in the United States, Italy and Spain and spanned the acute and convalescent phases of COVID-19. The material from the prospective study consisted of cDNA or gDNA derived from T cells, B-cell-depleted T cells, or PBMCs. The dataset comprised deeply sampled blood TCRbeta repertoires from subjects exposed to, actively infected with, or recovered from COVID-19. A freely available public database, intended as a resource for researchers studying the immune response to SARS-CoV-2, is where the repertoires were released. The samples were drawn from the first 160 participants of the ongoing ImmuneRACE study and from 950 to 1,500 subjects provided by 6 global collaborators. A de-identified subject ID, COVID-19 status, age in years and sex were almost always included in the sample metadata. Where available, HLA class I and class II types were taken from metadata supplied by the sample provider and were not determined by assay-based typing. General conclusions and limits of the study: The amount of clinical and demographic metadata varied by source and participant and was provided uncurated.

The germline V gene provides CDR1 SGHTA and CDR2 FQGNSA. V is trimmed back by 2 bases and J by 5 bases, and the junction contains 2 bases that no gene match accounts for. Counted from cysteine to phenylalanine, this CDR3 has 14 amino acids. Just CDR3 DNA is preserved here, 42 bases in frame from base 1. Another Seattle source contributed samples from volunteer blood donors who had recovered from COVID-19. Collaborating institutions collected whole blood in K2EDTA tubes following their own protocols. For TCRbeta analysis, collaborator samples were shipped as frozen whole blood, as isolated PBMCs, or as DNA extracted from either sample type. TCRbeta CDR3 regions were amplified from genomic DNA using the immunoSEQ Assay, a bias-controlled multiplex PCR. In the authors' own workflow: Within the assay, amplification of reference gene primers was used to estimate how many nucleated cells each sample contained. To quantify the absolute abundance of each unique TCRbeta CDR3 rearrangement, sequence reads were collapsed and filtered. For each sample, productive Simpson clonality was calculated by taking the square root of Simpson's diversity index across productive rearrangements. The source is immuneACCESS, and TCRdb retained only in-frame sequences with V and J called. Part of the clones is not carried over; for the studies checked, unresolved V genes explain less than half of this, and the remainder is unexplained. Clone size and V and J calls were adopted from that table, with D and trimming inferred from the DNA. The sample yields about 230,000 clones; 84% were counted once. 2% to 2.5% of the sample is taken by the ten largest.

This sequence was found in a middle-aged man who had recovered from COVID-19. Specimen: peripheral blood. The chain is made from TRBV7-2 and TRBJ2-7, and 11 junctional nucleotides match TRBD2. The DNA sequence is as follows: TGTGCCAGCAGCTTACCTAGCGGGGGGAACGAGCAGTACTTC. The translation is CASSLPSGGNEQYF.